This paragraph covers one T cell receptor beta chain sequence. Antigen: not known. 13 Jbeta primers and 60 Vbeta primers were used for the PCR. TCRdb's table, derived via immunoSEQ multiplex PCR, lists solely in-frame clones and lacks some. The profile shows 85,000 to 120,000 clones, over 70% of them singletons. The data stem from a study of cytomegalovirus exposure and HLA in healthy donors. At the level of the study: Inside one of the first data releases sat roughly 80 million unique TCRs taken from HLA-typed donors. Study-level findings and limits: In an earlier analysis, about 87% or about 30%: the productive usage of most TCR beta V segments. It was taken for granted in presence/absence analyses that sequencing depth across donors was roughly uniform.

Sequencing was carried out using PBMCs. This TCR derives from a boy aged 5 to 17 in good health and CMV-seronegative.

The CDR3 DNA follows: TGTGCCAGCAGGTTCCGGGGGGACAATCAGCCCCAGCATTTT. Residues: CASRFRGDNQPQHF. The chain joins TRBV6-5 to TRBJ1-5; possibly TRBD1 for D (5 bases). The length of the CDR3 is 14 residues. Germline lookup yields CDR1 MNHEY and CDR2 SVGAGI. Trimming removed 6 bases at V and 3 bases at J, with 12 bases between.